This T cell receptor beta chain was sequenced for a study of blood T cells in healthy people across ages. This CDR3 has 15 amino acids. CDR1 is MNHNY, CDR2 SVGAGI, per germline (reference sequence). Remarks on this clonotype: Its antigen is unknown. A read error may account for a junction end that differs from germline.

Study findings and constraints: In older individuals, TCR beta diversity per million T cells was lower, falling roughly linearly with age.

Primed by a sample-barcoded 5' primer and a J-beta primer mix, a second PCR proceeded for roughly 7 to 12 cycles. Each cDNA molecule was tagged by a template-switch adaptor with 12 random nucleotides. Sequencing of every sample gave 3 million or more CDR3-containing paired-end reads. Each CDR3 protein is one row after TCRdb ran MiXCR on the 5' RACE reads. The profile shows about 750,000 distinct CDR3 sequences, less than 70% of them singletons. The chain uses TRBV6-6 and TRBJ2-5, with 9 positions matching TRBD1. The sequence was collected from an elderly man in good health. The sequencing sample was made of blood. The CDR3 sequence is CTSRREGTGTAPAYF. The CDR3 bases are TGTACCAGCAGGAGGGAAGGGACAGGGACAGCCCCGGCGTACTTC.